This is a list of T cell receptor beta chains from one sample in a study of T-cell reconstitution after alpha-beta-depleted transplantation in children. TCRdb redid the calling of the PCR reads with MiXCR, one entry per CDR3 protein. The profile shows around 580,000 distinct CDR3 sequences, 20% to 25% of them singletons. Specimen: PBMCs, mostly from graft donor cells, collected 360 days after TCRalphabeta/CD19-depleted stem cell transplant. The receptors come from a boy under two years old who had a stem cell transplant for acute myeloid leukemia, so the T cells may come from the graft donor. The CDR3 runs from the conserved cysteine through the conserved F or W. D genes are given only for firm matches. The size entry is marked missing in some rows and otherwise reads once, few, many or a size class.

J: TRBJ2-1
size: many
D: -
V: TRBV28
CDR3: CASSLSQVTYNEQFF
DNA: TGTGCCAGCAGTTTATCGCAGGTGACCTACAATGAGCAGTTCTTC

J: TRBJ2-3
size: -
D: TRBD1
V: TRBV20-1
CDR3: CSATGQGADTQYF
DNA: TGCAGTGCTACCGGACAGGGGGCAGATACGCAGTATTTT

J: TRBJ1-1
size: many
D: -
V: TRBV12-3/TRBV12-4
CDR3: CASSLQRNTEAFF
DNA: TGTGCCAGCAGTTTACAGCGGAACACTGAAGCTTTCTTT

J: TRBJ2-1
size: -
D: TRBD1
V: TRBV5-1
CDR3: CASSLVVGTGYNEQFF
DNA: TGCGCCAGCAGCCTTGTCGTCGGGACAGGGTATAATGAGCAGTTCTTC

J: TRBJ2-3
size: few
D: TRBD1
V: TRBV27
CDR3: CASRQTGKKQYF
DNA: TGTGCCAGCAGGCAGACAGGGAAGAAGCAGTATTTT

J: TRBJ1-1
size: many
D: -
V: TRBV5-6
CDR3: CASSLAWSTEAFF
DNA: TGTGCCAGCAGCTTGGCCTGGAGCACTGAAGCTTTCTTT

J: TRBJ2-1
size: -
D: TRBD1
V: TRBV7-3
CDR3: CASSPTGGRNNEQFF
DNA: TGTGCCAGCAGCCCTACAGGGGGCAGAAACAATGAGCAGTTCTTC

J: TRBJ1-1
size: -
D: TRBD1
V: TRBV10-3
CDR3: CASAGTGRGTEAFF
DNA: TGTGCCAGTGCCGGGACAGGAAGGGGGACTGAAGCTTTCTTT

J: TRBJ2-5
size: -
D: -
V: TRBV20-1
CDR3: CSASPPAETQYF
DNA: TGCAGTGCATCTCCCCCAGCAGAGACCCAGTACTTC

J: TRBJ2-2
size: -
D: TRBD2
V: TRBV10-3
CDR3: CAISTSGLNTGELFF
DNA: TGTGCCATCAGTACTAGCGGCTTAAACACCGGGGAGCTGTTTTTT

J: TRBJ2-1
size: -
D: TRBD2
V: TRBV4-1
CDR3: CASSRSGTVSLAGIYNEQFF
DNA: TGCGCCAGCAGCCGTAGTGGGACAGTCTCTCTAGCGGGAATTTACAATGAGCAGTTCTTC

J: TRBJ2-4
size: -
D: TRBD2
V: TRBV12-3/TRBV12-4
CDR3: CASSFLLAGAKNIQYF
DNA: TGTGCCAGCAGTTTCCTGCTAGCGGGGGCTAAAAACATTCAGTACTTC

J: TRBJ2-5
size: -
D: -
V: TRBV4-3
CDR3: CASSQAPGEGTQYF
DNA: TGCGCCAGCAGCCAAGCACCAGGGGAAGGGACCCAGTACTTC

J: TRBJ1-3
size: few
D: -
V: TRBV20-1
CDR3: CSARENRQGNTIYF
DNA: TGCAGTGCTAGAGAGAATCGTCAGGGAAACACCATATATTTT

J: TRBJ2-1
size: many
D: -
V: TRBV20-1
CDR3: CSARDLAEYNEQFF
DNA: TGCAGTGCTAGAGATCTCGCGGAGTACAATGAGCAGTTCTTC

J: TRBJ1-3
size: -
D: -
V: TRBV15
CDR3: CATSSGRGGTKGNTIYF
DNA: TGTGCCACCAGCTCGGGCAGAGGGGGGACAAAGGGAAACACCATATATTTT

J: TRBJ2-1
size: -
D: TRBD1
V: TRBV6-5
CDR3: CASSHRQGSYNEQFF
DNA: TGTGCCAGCAGTCATCGACAGGGCTCCTACAATGAGCAGTTCTTC

J: TRBJ2-3
size: -
D: TRBD2
V: TRBV7-3
CDR3: CASSSGGTTDTQYF
DNA: TGTGCCAGCAGCTCCGGGGGGACCACAGATACGCAGTATTTT

J: TRBJ2-2
size: -
D: -
V: TRBV4-3
CDR3: CASSQAGGELFF
DNA: TGCGCCAGCAGCCAAGCTGGCGGGGAGCTGTTTTTT

J: TRBJ1-2
size: many
D: -
V: TRBV3-1
CDR3: CASSQDGNFYGYTF
DNA: TGTGCCAGCAGCCAAGACGGGAATTTCTATGGCTACACCTTC

J: TRBJ2-3
size: many
D: TRBD2
V: TRBV29-1
CDR3: CSVFNPGLAGVTDTQYF
DNA: TGCAGCGTCTTCAACCCCGGACTAGCGGGGGTCACAGATACGCAGTATTTT

J: TRBJ2-3
size: few
D: -
V: TRBV5-1
CDR3: CASSRRSGDTQYF
DNA: TGCGCCAGCAGTCGAAGAAGTGGAGATACGCAGTATTTT

J: TRBJ2-7
size: -
D: TRBD2
V: TRBV12-3/TRBV12-4
CDR3: CASSLGLIAGVNYEQYF
DNA: TGTGCCAGCAGTTTAGGCTTAATAGCGGGGGTTAACTACGAGCAGTACTTC

J: TRBJ2-1
size: -
D: -
V: TRBV11-2
CDR3: CASSLGGSAYNEQFF
DNA: TGTGCCAGCAGCTTAGGGGGCTCCGCCTACAATGAGCAGTTCTTC